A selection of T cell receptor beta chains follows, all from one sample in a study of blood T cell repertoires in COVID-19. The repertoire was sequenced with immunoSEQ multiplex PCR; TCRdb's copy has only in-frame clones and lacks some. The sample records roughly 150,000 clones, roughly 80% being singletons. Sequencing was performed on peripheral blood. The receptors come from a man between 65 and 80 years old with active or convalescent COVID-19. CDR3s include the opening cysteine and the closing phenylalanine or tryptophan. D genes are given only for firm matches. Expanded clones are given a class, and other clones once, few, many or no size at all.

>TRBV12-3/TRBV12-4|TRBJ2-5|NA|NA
TGTGCCAGCAGTTTCTCAGGCGGGGAGACCCAGTACTTC
CASSFSGGETQYF
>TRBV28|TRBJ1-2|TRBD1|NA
TGTGCCAGCAGTTTATCCGGGACAGGGAATGGCTATGGCTACACCTTC
CASSLSGTGNGYGYTF
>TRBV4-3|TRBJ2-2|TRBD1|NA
TGCGCCAGCAGCCAACCAAGGACAGGGGCGAACACCGGGGAGCTGTTTTTT
CASSQPRTGANTGELFF
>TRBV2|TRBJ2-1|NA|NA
TGTGCCAGCAGCCGGGGGGCTTACAATGAGCAGTTCTTC
CASSRGAYNEQFF
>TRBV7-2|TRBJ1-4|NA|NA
TGTGCCAGCAGCCCGTGGGGCCAGGACCGCGAAAAACTGTTTTTT
CASSPWGQDREKLFF
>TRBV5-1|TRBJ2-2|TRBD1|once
TGCGCCAGCAGCCGTTCGACAGGGGCCGCCGGGGAGCTGTTTTTT
CASSRSTGAAGELFF
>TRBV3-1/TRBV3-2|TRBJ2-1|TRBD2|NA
TGTGCCAGCAGCCAAGATGGGCCCGGACTAGCGTCCGATGAGCAGTTCTTC
CASSQDGPGLASDEQFF
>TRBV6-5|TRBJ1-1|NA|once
TGTGCCAGCGGGGGCAGGGCCCTACCGAACACTGAAGCTTTCTTT
CASGGRALPNTEAFF
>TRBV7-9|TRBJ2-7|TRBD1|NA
TGTGCCAGCAGCCGGGACAGGGGATACGAGCAGTACTTC
CASSRDRGYEQYF
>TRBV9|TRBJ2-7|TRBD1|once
TGTGCCAGCAGCGTCGGACAGGGGGCCTACGAGCAGTACTTC
CASSVGQGAYEQYF
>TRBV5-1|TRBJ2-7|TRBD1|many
TGCGCCAGCAGCTTCGGGACAGGGGGGAGCGAGCAGTACTTC
CASSFGTGGSEQYF
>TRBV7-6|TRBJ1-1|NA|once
TGTGCCAGCAGCTTATATCCCATGGAAGCCGGGTACGAAGCTTTCTTT
CASSLYPMEAGYEAFF
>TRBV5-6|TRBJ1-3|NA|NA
TGTGCCAGCAGCCTTCCGGGCAGGGGAACTGGAAACACCATATATTTT
CASSLPGRGTGNTIYF
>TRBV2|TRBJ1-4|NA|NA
TGTGCCAGCAGTGAAGCCTTCGGGAGAGAGGAAAAACTGTTTTTT
CASSEAFGREEKLFF
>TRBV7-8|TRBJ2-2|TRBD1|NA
TGTGCCAGCAGCTTAGCAGGGACAGGGTATTCCGGGGAGCTGTTTTTT
CASSLAGTGYSGELFF
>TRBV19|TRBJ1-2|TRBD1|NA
TGTGCCAGTAGTATCCAGGCGAGACAGGGGATCTATGGCTACACCTTC
CASSIQARQGIYGYTF
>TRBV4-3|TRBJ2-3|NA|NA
TGCGCCAGCAGCCCTGCGGTTAGCACAGATACGCAGTATTTT
CASSPAVSTDTQYF
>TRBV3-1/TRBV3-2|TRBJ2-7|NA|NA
TGTGCCAGCAGCCGGGACTTTCCCTACGAGCAGTACTTC
CASSRDFPYEQYF
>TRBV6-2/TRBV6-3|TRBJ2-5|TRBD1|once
TGTGCCAGCAGTCCCGGGACAGGGGGCGGGGAGACCCAGTACTTC
CASSPGTGGGETQYF
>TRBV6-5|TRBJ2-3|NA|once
TGTGCCAGCAGTCGCTCGAGAGATACGCAGTATTTT
CASSRSRDTQYF
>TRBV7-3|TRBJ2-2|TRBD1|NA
TGTGCCAGCAGCTTCGGGACAGGGGCTAACACCGGGGAGCTGTTTTTT
CASSFGTGANTGELFF
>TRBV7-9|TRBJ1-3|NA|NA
TGTGCCAGCAGCTTAAGGGAGATCACAAACACCATATATTTT
CASSLREITNTIYF
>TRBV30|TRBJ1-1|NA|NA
TGTGCCTGGAGTGTAGGTTCCCGTGGGGCCACTGAAGCTTTCTTT
CAWSVGSRGATEAFF
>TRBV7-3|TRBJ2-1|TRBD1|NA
TGTGCCAGCAGCCCCGCACAGGGGGCCGGTGAGCAGTTCTTC
CASSPAQGAGEQFF
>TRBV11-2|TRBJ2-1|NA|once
TGTGCCAGCAGCTTCTCCGGACAGTCGTACGAGCAGTTCTTC
CASSFSGQSYEQFF
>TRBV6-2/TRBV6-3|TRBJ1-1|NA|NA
TGTGCCAGCAGTACCCTAAGCCTCACTGAAGCTTTCTTT
CASSTLSLTEAFF
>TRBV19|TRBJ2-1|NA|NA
TGTGCCAGTACAGAAACCAGCTCCTACAATGAGCAGTTCTTC
CASTETSSYNEQFF
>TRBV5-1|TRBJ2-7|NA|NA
TGCGCCAGCAGCTTGGCCCCAGGACTTAGGAGCTCCTACGAGCAGTACTTC
CASSLAPGLRSSYEQYF
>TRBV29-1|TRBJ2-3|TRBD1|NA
TGCAGCGTTGAAGAACAGGGGGCGACAGATACGCAGTATTTT
CSVEEQGATDTQYF
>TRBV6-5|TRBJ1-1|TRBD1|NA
TGTGCCAGCAACGGACAGGGGGACACTGAAGCTTTCTTT
CASNGQGDTEAFF
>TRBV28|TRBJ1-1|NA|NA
TGTGCCAGCAGTTTAGTGGCAGGGATGAACACTGAAGCTTTCTTT
CASSLVAGMNTEAFF
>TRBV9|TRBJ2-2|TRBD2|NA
TGTGCCAGCAGCACGGGACGCCTGGCGGGAGGTGGGGAGCTGTTTTTT
CASSTGRLAGGGELFF
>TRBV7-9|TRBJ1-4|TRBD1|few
TGTGCCAGCAGTTTGGGACAGTCCAATGAAAAACTGTTTTTT
CASSLGQSNEKLFF
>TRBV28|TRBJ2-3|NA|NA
TGTGCCACCCAGTTTCAGCACGGCGGGTATACGCAGTATTTT
CATQFQHGGYTQYF
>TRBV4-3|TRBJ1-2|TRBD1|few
TGCGCCAGCAGCCAAATGGACAGGGAGGGATATGGCTACACCTTC
CASSQMDREGYGYTF
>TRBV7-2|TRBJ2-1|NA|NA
TGTGCCAGCAGCTTAGACCCCCCCGGGACTTTCCTCAATGAGCAGTTCTTC
CASSLDPPGTFLNEQFF
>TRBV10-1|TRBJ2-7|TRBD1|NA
TGCGCCAGCAGCGGAACAGGGGGCTACGAGCAGTACTTC
CASSGTGGYEQYF
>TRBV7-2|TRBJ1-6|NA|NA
TGTGCCAGCAGCCCCGGTTATAATTCACCCCTCCACTTT
CASSPGYNSPLHF
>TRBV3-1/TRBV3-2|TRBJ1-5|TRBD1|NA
TGTGCCAGCAGCCAAGATCTGGCAGGGGGTCAGCCCCAGCATTTT
CASSQDLAGGQPQHF
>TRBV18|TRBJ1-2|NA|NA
TGTGCCAGCTCTATGGGAGCTAACTATGGCTACACCTTC
CASSMGANYGYTF
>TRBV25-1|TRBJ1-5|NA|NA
TGTGCCAGCAGCTCCCAGGGAGGCAGCAATCAGCCCCAGCATTTT
CASSSQGGSNQPQHF
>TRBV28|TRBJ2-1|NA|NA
TGTGCCAGCAGTTTGGTCTACCGCTCCTACAATGAGCAGTTCTTC
CASSLVYRSYNEQFF
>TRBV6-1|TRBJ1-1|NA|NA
TGTGCCAGCAGTGAAGCTTACGGGGGATATGAAGCTTTCTTT
CASSEAYGGYEAFF
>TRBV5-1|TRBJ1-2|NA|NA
TGCGCCAGCAGCTTGGGGACAGCCAAAGGGGACTATGGCTACACCTTC
CASSLGTAKGDYGYTF
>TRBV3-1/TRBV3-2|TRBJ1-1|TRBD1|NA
TGTGCCAGCAGGATACAGGGGGTAGACACTGAAGCTTTCTTT
CASRIQGVDTEAFF
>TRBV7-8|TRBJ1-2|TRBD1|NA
TGTGCCAGCAGCTTAGGCTCCGGGACAGGGGGCGGCTACACCTTC
CASSLGSGTGGGYTF
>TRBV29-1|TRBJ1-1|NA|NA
TGCAGCGCTGAAGGGCAGGGCGGCACTGAAGCTTTCTTT
CSAEGQGGTEAFF
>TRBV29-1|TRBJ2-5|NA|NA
TGCAGCGTTGAAGACCCGACAGGGCCTCTTGGAGGGGAGACCCAGTACTTC
CSVEDPTGPLGGETQYF
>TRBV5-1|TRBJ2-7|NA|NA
TGCGCCAGCAGCTTGTTTGCAGGACCCCCGGGGGAGCAGTACTTC
CASSLFAGPPGEQYF
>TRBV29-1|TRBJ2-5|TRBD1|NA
TGCAGCGGAACAGGGGCCGAAGAGACCCAGTACTTC
CSGTGAEETQYF
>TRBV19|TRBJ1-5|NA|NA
TGTGCCAGTAGTACCCGGCAGGCGAATCAGCCCCAGCATTTT
CASSTRQANQPQHF
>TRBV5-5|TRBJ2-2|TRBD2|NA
TGTGCCAGCAGCATCAAGGCGGGGGGCGCTTACACCGGGGAGCTGTTTTTT
CASSIKAGGAYTGELFF
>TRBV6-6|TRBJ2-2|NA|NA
TGTGCCAGCAGTTACTCGCGGGGCAGCGGGGAGCTGTTTTTT
CASSYSRGSGELFF
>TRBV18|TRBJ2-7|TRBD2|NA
TGTGCCAGCTCACCACCGGCCATAGGCGGGGGAGGTGAGCAGTACTTC
CASSPPAIGGGGEQYF
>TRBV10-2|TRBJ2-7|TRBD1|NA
TGCGCCAGCAGTAACAGGGGGTACGAGCAGTACTTC
CASSNRGYEQYF